The 29 T cell receptor beta chains below all came from one sample that was sequenced in a study of blood T cell repertoires in COVID-19. Libraries were prepared by immunoSEQ multiplex PCR; TCRdb keeps only in-frame clonotypes and omits some of them. Found here are roughly 150,000 clones, around 84% of them singletons; the top ten hold roughly 8%. Sequenced material: PBMCs or T cells enriched from blood (not recorded which). Receptor source: a woman between 45 and 65 years old who had recovered from COVID-19.

The chain uses TRBV19 and TRBJ2-2; 8 bases fit TRBD2. The V gene end was trimmed by 6 bases and the J gene end by 0 bases; junction bases not matched to a gene: 9. CDR1 LNHDA and CDR2 SQIVND come from the germline V gene (reference sequence). The length of the CDR3 is 17 residues. The CDR3 loop is CASSKITSGTNTGELFF. Here the CDR3 DNA reads TGTGCCAGTAGCAAAATTACTAGCGGAACGAACACCGGGGAGCTGTTTTTT.

The rearrangement links TRBV7-2 to TRBJ2-1; possible D gene TRBD2, 6 bases. CDR1 and CDR2 (germline): SGHTA, FQGNSA. The CDR3 has 13 residues. The V end lost 4 bases, the J end lost 6 bases, and 10 bases lay between the germline ends. CDR3 sequence (DNA): TGTGCCAGCAGCTCACTGCGGGGCAATGAGCAGTTCTTC. Encoded protein: CASSSLRGNEQFF.

This rearrangement joins TRBV28 to TRBJ1-4, with D possibly being TRBD1 (6 bases). CDR3 size: 13 residues. Trimming took off 5 bases at V and 7 bases at J, with 11 bases between the two ends. Germline loops: CDR1 MDHEN, CDR2 SYDVKM. The CDR3 DNA reads as TGTGCCAGCAGTGCAGGGGTTCTTGAAAAACTGTTTTTT. Protein sequence: CASSAGVLEKLFF.

The chain carries TRBV19 and TRBJ1-5; 7 bases are shared with TRBD1. The CDR3 extends over 15 amino acids. V lost 7 bases to trimming and J lost 1 base; unmatched junction nucleotides: 7. Germline V gives CDR1 LNHDA, CDR2 SQIVND (reference sequence). The CDR3 nucleotides read TGTGCCAGTACCTCAAGACAGGGAAGCAATCAGCCCCAGCATTTT. It codes for CASTSRQGSNQPQHF.

CDR3 in amino acids: CASSHFYRDGYTF. The CDR3 region has the DNA TGTGCCAGCAGCCACTTCTACAGGGATGGCTACACCTTC. This rearrangement joins TRBV3-1 (or the pseudogene TRBV3-2) to TRBJ1-2; D perhaps matches TRBD1 (6 bases). V lost 3 bases to trimming and J lost 6 bases, with 11 bases between them. Germline V gene sequence: CDR1 LGHDT, CDR2 YNNKEL (reference sequence). The CDR3 has 13 amino acids.

There are a few counts of this clone. The rearrangement links TRBV28 to TRBJ1-5, with D unclear. Trimming removed 8 bases at V and 1 base at J, with 18 bases between. Germline loops: CDR1 MDHEN, CDR2 SYDVKM. The CDR3 loop spans 16 amino acids. The CDR3 spells CASYGLRVLSNQPQHF. The CDR3 DNA follows: TGTGCCAGCTACGGGTTGAGGGTACTAAGCAATCAGCCCCAGCATTTT.

The chain employs TRBV29-1 and TRBJ2-5; TRBD1 aligns across 8 bases. The CDR3 loop spans 14 amino acids. V lost 3 bases and J lost 2; bases outside the gene matches: 5. The germline V gene encodes CDR1 SQVTM and CDR2 ANQGSEA. The CDR3 bases are TGCAGCGTTGATCAGGGGGCGAGGCAAGAGACCCAGTACTTC. It specifies CSVDQGARQETQYF.

The chain joins TRBV5-1 to TRBJ1-1; tentative D call: TRBD1 (5 bases). The length of the CDR3 is 14 residues. V gave up 1 base and J gave up 6 bases, with 13 bases separating them. Germline values: CDR1 SGHRS, CDR2 YFSETQ. The CDR3 sequence is CASSLNVRGSEAFF. CDR3 DNA sequence: TGCGCCAGCAGCTTGAACGTTCGGGGGTCTGAAGCTTTCTTT.

The V and J genes are TRBV7-2 and TRBJ2-5; 7 nucleotides align to TRBD2. The CDR3 is made up of 16 amino acids. Germline loops: CDR1 SGHTA, CDR2 FQGNSA. V shed 4 bases and J 5 bases; nucleotides not matched to a gene: 13. CDR3 protein: CASSSIFSGQGETQYF. The CDR3 DNA reads TGTGCCAGCAGCTCCATCTTTAGCGGGCAAGGGGAGACCCAGTACTTC. Using reference TRBV7-2 and TRBJ2-5 for the parts outside the CDR3, the full variable domain is GAGVSQSPSNKVTEKGKDVELRCDPISGHTALYWYRQSLGQGLEFLIYFQGNSAPDKSGLPSDRFSAERTGGSVSTLTIQRTQQEDSAVYLCASSSIFSGQGETQYFGPGTRLLVL.

The genes are TRBV11-3 and TRBJ2-3, with 9 bases that match TRBD2. Germline V gene lookup returns CDR1 SGHNT and CDR2 YENEEA. With 0 bases clipped from V and 2 bases from J, the junction kept 3 bases outside the gene matches. The CDR3 runs 16 residues. Here the CDR3 reads CASSLEGGGATDTQYF. CDR3 coding DNA: TGTGCCAGCAGCTTAGAGGGCGGGGGGGCCACAGATACGCAGTATTTT.

CDR3 amino acids: CASSFDRSGNTIYF. In DNA form, the CDR3 reads TGTGCCAGCAGCTTCGACAGGTCTGGAAACACCATATATTTT. The chain is built from TRBV7-2 and TRBJ1-3, with D possibly TRBD1 on 6 matching bases. CDR3 size: 14 residues. Germline-derived CDR1 and CDR2 are SGHTA and FQGNSA. V was cut by 3 bases and J by 1 base, with 7 bases left in between.

This clone has only a few counts. J is TRBJ2-4 and V is TRBV7-2, with D possibly TRBD1 on 6 matching bases. In germline, CDR1 is SGHTA, CDR2 FQGNSA. The CDR3 has 13 amino acids. The ends were cut back, 5 bases at V and 4 bases at J, with 9 bases in the middle. The CDR3 region has the DNA TGTGCCAGCAGCCCTGGACAGAAAAACATTCAGTACTTC. The encoded protein is CASSPGQKNIQYF.

This chain links TRBV6-2 or TRBV6-3 with TRBJ2-1, with D possibly being TRBD1 (5 bases). V was shortened by 4 bases and J by 0 bases, with 13 bases between the two germline ends. The V gene's germline CDR1 is MNHEY and CDR2 SVGEGT. The CDR3 loop spans 16 amino acids. CDR3 nucleotides: TGTGCCAGCAGTTCACAGACAGCCAGCTCCTACAATGAGCAGTTCTTC. It specifies CASSSQTASSYNEQFF.

This chain joins TRBV3-1 (or the pseudogene TRBV3-2) and TRBJ2-3, with D maybe TRBD1 (6 bases). V dropped 5 bases and J dropped 1 base, with 10 bases sitting between them. This CDR3 comprises 14 residues. CDR1 and CDR2 from the germline V gene are LGHDT and YNNKEL (reference sequence). Here the CDR3 DNA reads TGTGCCAGCAGCTCAGGGGCGCGCACAGATACGCAGTATTTT. This sequence encodes CASSSGARTDTQYF.

The J gene is TRBJ2-7, the V gene TRBV9, with D unclear. This CDR3 region has 14 residues. CDR1 SGDLS and CDR2 YYNGEE come from the germline V gene. V was pared by 0 bases and J by 3 bases, with 10 bases between. CDR3: CASSVGSGFYEQYF. The CDR3 nucleotides read TGTGCCAGCAGCGTAGGGTCCGGGTTCTACGAGCAGTACTTC.

The chain joins TRBV5-4 to TRBJ2-3; the D gene is possibly TRBD1 (5 bases). This CDR3 is built from 18 residues. The V and J ends lost 3 bases and 0 bases respectively, with 20 bases between them. CDR1 and CDR2 (germline): SGHNT, YYREEE (reference sequence). The CDR3 DNA reads as TGTGCCAGCAGCTCGGCTCGTCAGGGAAGTACTAGCACAGATACGCAGTATTTT. As protein: CASSSARQGSTSTDTQYF.

V is TRBV7-2 and J is TRBJ1-2, with 8 bases fitting TRBD1. J gave up 8 bases and V 3 bases, and 14 bases lay outside the gene matches. Per germline, CDR1 SGHTA and CDR2 FQGNSA. The CDR3 spans 16 residues. The CDR3 sequence is CASSFGLGQGARGYTF. The DNA for the CDR3 is TGTGCCAGCAGCTTTGGACTAGGGCAGGGGGCGCGGGGCTACACCTTC.

V gene TRBV4-3 combines with J gene TRBJ2-3, with TRBD2 matching over 12 bases. The CDR3 is made up of 18 amino acids. In germline, CDR1 is LGHNA, CDR2 YSLEER. The J segment lost 3 bases and the V segment lost 0 bases, leaving 7 bases of the junction unmatched. CDR3 sequence (DNA): TGCGCCAGCAGCCAAGAAGAAACTAGCGGGGGGAGGACAGATACGCAGTATTTT. Translation gives CASSQEETSGGRTDTQYF.

The chain combines TRBV7-9 with TRBJ2-5, with 8 nucleotides matching TRBD2. Germline V gene data show CDR1 as SEHNR and CDR2 as FQNEAQ (reference sequence). V was clipped by 5 bases and J by 5 bases; unmatched bases: 7. This CDR3 region has 14 residues. CDR3 protein: CASSAGGFRETQYF. The DNA for the CDR3 is TGTGCCAGCAGCGCGGGGGGCTTTAGGGAGACCCAGTACTTC.

The V and J genes are TRBV27 and TRBJ1-2; 8 nucleotides align to TRBD1. The CDR3 spans 16 residues. Germline CDR1 reads MNHEY; CDR2 reads SMNVEV (reference sequence). Unmatched junction bases numbered 17, after V lost 5 bases and J lost 9 bases. The CDR3 is CASSPQTGGLGWSYTF. CDR3 sequence (DNA): TGTGCCAGCAGTCCGCAAACAGGGGGGTTAGGCTGGAGCTACACCTTC.

This chain connects TRBV7-2 to TRBJ1-1, with D tentatively TRBD1 (6 bases). Trimming took 5 bases from V and 7 from J, leaving 17 bases between them. Germline-derived CDR1 and CDR2 are SGHTA and FQGNSA. This CDR3 spans 14 amino acids. The CDR3 loop is CASSPRGGFVEAFF. The DNA for the CDR3 is TGTGCCAGCAGCCCCCGGGGGGGCTTTGTTGAAGCTTTCTTT. The whole variable domain, remainder taken from reference TRBV7-2 and TRBJ1-1, is GAGVSQSPSNKVTEKGKDVELRCDPISGHTALYWYRQSLGQGLEFLIYFQGNSAPDKSGLPSDRFSAERTGGSVSTLTIQRTQQEDSAVYLCASSPRGGFVEAFFGQGTRLTVV.

This chain connects TRBV28 to TRBJ1-2, with D uncertain. Trimming shortened V by 2 bases and J by 4 bases, and 14 bases separated the two germline ends. The CDR3 totals 15 residues. Looked up from germline, CDR1 is MDHEN and CDR2 is SYDVKM. The CDR3 sequence: CASSLGGNQVYGYTF. CDR3 nucleotide sequence: TGTGCCAGCAGTTTAGGAGGGAATCAAGTCTATGGCTACACCTTC.

V is TRBV28 and J is TRBJ1-1; TRBD1 agrees at 7 bases. This CDR3 is 12 amino acids long. Losses at the gene ends were 6 bases for V and 6 bases for J; bases not matched to a gene: 4. The germline gives CDR1 MDHEN, CDR2 SYDVKM. CDR3 nucleotide sequence: TGTGCCAGCAGGACAGGGAGCCCTGAAGCTTTCTTT. Its protein is CASRTGSPEAFF.

The chain combines TRBV4-2 with TRBJ1-1, with 8 nucleotides matching TRBD1. This CDR3 is built from 16 residues. V shed 4 bases and J 4 bases; nucleotides not matched to a gene: 11. The germline CDR1 and CDR2 sequences are LGHNA and YNFKEQ. The CDR3 DNA reads as TGTGCCAGCAGCCTTGGGACAGGCTCGGTCGGCACTGAAGCTTTCTTT. Its translation: CASSLGTGSVGTEAFF.

This chain links TRBV18 with TRBJ2-7, with D perhaps TRBD2 (5 bases). CDR3 size: 14 residues. Looked up from germline, CDR1 is KGHSH and CDR2 is LQKENI. V was pared by 2 bases and J by 1 base, with 9 bases between. In DNA form, the CDR3 reads TGTGCCAGCTCACCAGATCTAGCTTCCTACGAGCAGTACTTC. Translation gives CASSPDLASYEQYF.

This clone was recorded once. The V and J genes are TRBV6-6 and TRBJ2-1; 11 bases agree with TRBD2. V lost 6 bases and J lost 9; bases outside the gene matches: 7. The CDR3 contains 14 residues. Germline V gives CDR1 MNHNY, CDR2 SVGAGI (reference sequence). The CDR3 here is CASRVAGGPGEQFF. In nucleotides, the CDR3 is TGTGCCAGCAGGGTAGCGGGAGGGCCTGGTGAGCAGTTCTTC.

CDR3 sequence: CASSAHGTGANVLTF. Here the CDR3 DNA reads TGTGCCAGCAGCGCCCACGGGACTGGGGCCAACGTCCTGACTTTC. The chain employs TRBV7-9 and TRBJ2-6; tentatively, D is TRBD2 (5 bases). The V gene lost 5 bases and the J gene lost 2 bases, with 10 bases spanning the gap. Germline V gene sequence: CDR1 SEHNR, CDR2 FQNEAQ (reference sequence). The CDR3 totals 15 residues. The full variable domain, its missing parts supplied by reference TRBV7-9 and TRBJ2-6, is DTGVSQNPRHKITKRGQNVTFRCDPISEHNRLYWYRQTLGQGPEFLTYFQNEAQLEKSRLLSDRFSAERPKGSFSTLEIQRTEQGDSAMYLCASSAHGTGANVLTFGAGSRLTVL.

The genes are TRBV3-1 (or the pseudogene TRBV3-2) and TRBJ1-1, with D possibly TRBD1 on 5 matching bases. The CDR3 has 15 residues. V was trimmed by 2 bases and J by 2 bases, leaving 12 bases between them. The germline V gene encodes CDR1 LGHDT and CDR2 YNNKEL (reference sequence). The CDR3 protein is CASSQNGAPNTEAFF. The DNA of the CDR3 is TGTGCCAGCAGCCAAAATGGGGCTCCAAACACTGAAGCTTTCTTT.

The chain recombines TRBV9 with TRBJ2-2; TRBD1 is a possible D gene (5 bases). The germline gives CDR1 SGDLS, CDR2 YYNGEE. The CDR3 sequence is 17 residues long. V lost 0 bases and J 1 base, leaving 13 bases between the germline ends. CDR3 sequence: CASSVVPSTVNTGELFF. In DNA, the CDR3 is TGTGCCAGCAGCGTAGTCCCCTCGACAGTGAACACCGGGGAGCTGTTTTTT.